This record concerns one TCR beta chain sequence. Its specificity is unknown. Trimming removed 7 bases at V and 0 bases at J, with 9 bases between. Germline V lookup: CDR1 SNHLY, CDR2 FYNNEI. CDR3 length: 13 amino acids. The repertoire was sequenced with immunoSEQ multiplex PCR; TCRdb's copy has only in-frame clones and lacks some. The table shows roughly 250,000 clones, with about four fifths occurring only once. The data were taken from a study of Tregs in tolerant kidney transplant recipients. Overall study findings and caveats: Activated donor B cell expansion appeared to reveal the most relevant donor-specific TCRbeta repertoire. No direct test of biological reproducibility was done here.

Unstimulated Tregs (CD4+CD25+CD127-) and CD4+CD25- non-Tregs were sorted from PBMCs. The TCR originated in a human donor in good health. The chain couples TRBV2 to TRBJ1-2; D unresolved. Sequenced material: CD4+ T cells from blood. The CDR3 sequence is CASTSVANYGYTF. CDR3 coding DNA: TGTGCCAGCACCTCTGTAGCTAACTATGGCTACACCTTC.